These 13 T cell receptor beta chains originate from one sample sequenced in a study of cytomegalovirus exposure and HLA in healthy donors. PCR employed 60 Vbeta and 13 Jbeta primers. The method was immunoSEQ multiplex PCR; TCRdb's version includes in-frame clones alone and lacks a portion of them. In the table there are 120,000 or so clones, 80% of which are singletons. The sequenced sample consisted of PBMCs. The receptors were sampled from a female donor in good health and CMV-seropositive.

The CDR3 sequence: CASSVDSSGGRGETQYF. The DNA for the CDR3 is TGTGCCAGCAGCGTAGATAGCAGCGGGGGGCGAGGGGAGACCCAGTACTTC. The chain has TRBV9 and TRBJ2-5; 9 bases match TRBD2. The CDR3 sequence is 17 residues long. The trim removed 0 bases at V and 5 bases at J, leaving 11 bases unmatched. Looked up from germline, CDR1 is SGDLS and CDR2 is YYNGEE.

The chain combines TRBV19 with TRBJ1-4; tentatively, D is TRBD1 (6 bases). V was pared by 4 bases and J by 4 bases, with 10 bases between. The CDR3 extends over 14 amino acids. Germline CDR1 reads LNHDA; CDR2 reads SQIVND (reference sequence). The DNA of the CDR3 is TGTGCCAGTAGTAAAGGACAGTATAATGAAAAACTGTTTTTT. Its protein product is CASSKGQYNEKLFF.

This rearrangement joins TRBV7-3 to TRBJ2-5; weak D call: TRBD1 (5 bases). The CDR3 spans 13 residues. V was trimmed by 2 bases and J by 5 bases, leaving 9 bases between them. CDR1 and CDR2 from the germline V gene are SGHTA and FQGTGA. CDR3 bases: TGTGCCAGCAGCTTAGGGGCCCAGGAGACCCAGTACTTC. Residues: CASSLGAQETQYF.

This chain connects TRBV7-9 to TRBJ2-1; the D gene is possibly TRBD1 (6 bases). Germline loops: CDR1 SEHNR, CDR2 FQNEAQ (reference sequence). The CDR3 has 13 residues. The germline V and J ends were trimmed by 8 bases and 10 bases, with 18 bases remaining between them. The CDR3 DNA is TGTGCCAGCCAGGGGCCCGTAGGGAGCGAGCAGTTCTTC. It codes for CASQGPVGSEQFF.

Remarks on this clone: The same CDR3 can be traced to other DNA sequences in this sample. This sequence joins TRBV7-9 and TRBJ2-3, with 9 nucleotides matching TRBD2. With 1 base clipped from V and 6 bases from J, the junction kept 2 bases outside the gene matches. The CDR3 covers 14 residues. Germline loops: CDR1 SEHNR, CDR2 FQNEAQ (reference sequence). CDR3 bases: TGTGCCAGCAGCTTAGGACTAGCGGTCGATACGCAGTATTTT. This gives the protein CASSLGLAVDTQYF. Full variable domain (rest looked up from reference TRBV7-9 and TRBJ2-3): DTGVSQNPRHKITKRGQNVTFRCDPISEHNRLYWYRQTLGQGPEFLTYFQNEAQLEKSRLLSDRFSAERPKGSFSTLEIQRTEQGDSAMYLCASSLGLAVDTQYFGPGTRLTVL.

This chain uses TRBV18 with TRBJ1-2; D gene unclear. Germline V gene sequence: CDR1 KGHSH, CDR2 LQKENI. The CDR3 has 14 residues. V was pared by 2 bases and J by 6 bases, with 13 bases between. In DNA form, the CDR3 reads TGTGCCAGCTCACCAGGAGATAGCTCGGATGGCTACACCTTC. Residues: CASSPGDSSDGYTF.

The chain recombines TRBV7-6 with TRBJ2-5; maybe TRBD2 (6 bases). Germline assignment: CDR1 SGHVS and CDR2 FNYEAQ. V was clipped by 5 bases and J by 3 bases, with 22 bases between them. This CDR3 comprises 17 residues. The DNA for the CDR3 is TGTGCCAGCAGCCTGGGACTCGGCGGGGATGTAAAAGAGACCCAGTACTTC. Encoded protein: CASSLGLGGDVKETQYF.

The chain carries TRBV5-1 and TRBJ2-6; D uncertain. The length of the CDR3 is 12 residues. In germline, CDR1 is SGHRS, CDR2 YFSETQ. V shed 1 base and J shed 16 bases, with 12 bases lying between them. The CDR3 sequence is CASSLLGVVLTF. The CDR3 DNA sequence: TGCGCCAGCAGCTTGTTGGGCGTCGTTCTGACTTTC.

The sample holds a few counts of this clone. J is TRBJ1-5 and V is TRBV6-5; 9 bases agree with TRBD1. From germline, CDR1 is MNHEY and CDR2 SVGAGI. The CDR3 sequence is 14 residues long. Germline trimming cut 6 bases from V and 7 bases from J; bases unmatched to any gene: 7. CDR3 DNA: TGTGCCAGCAGCACAGGGGGCTCGGGACAGCCCCAGCATTTT. Translating it yields CASSTGGSGQPQHF.

The chain recombines TRBV30 with TRBJ2-7; 8 nucleotides agree with TRBD1. V shed 4 bases and J 5 bases; nucleotides not matched to a gene: 4. From germline, CDR1 is GTSNPN and CDR2 SVGIG (reference sequence). The CDR3 is 12 amino acids. CDR3 amino acids: CAWTGGAHEQYF. As DNA, the CDR3 is TGTGCCTGGACAGGGGGCGCACACGAGCAGTACTTC. Filled out from reference TRBV30 and TRBJ2-7, the complete variable domain reads SQTIHQWPATLVQPVGSPLSLECTVEGTSNPNLYWYRQAAGRGLQLLFYSVGIGQISSEVPQNLSASRPQDRQFILSSKKLLLSDSGFYLCAWTGGAHEQYFGPGTRLTVT.

The rearrangement uses TRBV5-6 and TRBJ1-2, with TRBD1 identical over 8 bases. CDR1 is SGHDT, CDR2 YYEEEE, per germline. The CDR3 is 17 amino acids. Germline trimming cut 2 bases from V and 0 bases from J; bases unmatched to any gene: 9. The CDR3 DNA sequence: TGTGCCAGCAGCTTAAACCCCGGCAGGGGGCCTAACTATGGCTACACCTTC. It is translated as CASSLNPGRGPNYGYTF.

The rearrangement joins TRBV10-3 to TRBJ2-5; possible D gene TRBD1, 7 bases. The germline V and J ends were trimmed by 7 bases and 4 bases, with 13 bases remaining between them. The CDR3 has 13 residues. Germline values: CDR1 ENHRY, CDR2 SYGVKD. CDR3: CAINQGGGETQYF. The CDR3 DNA sequence: TGTGCCATCAATCAGGGGGGAGGAGAGACCCAGTACTTC.

The rearrangement uses TRBV27 and TRBJ1-6; possibly TRBD1 for D (6 bases). CDR3 length equals 16 residues. Germline lookup yields CDR1 MNHEY and CDR2 SMNVEV (reference sequence). Trimming cost V 3 bases and J 6 bases, with 15 bases left between them. Written as DNA, the CDR3 is TGTGCCAGCAGTTTTTATTCAGGGGTGGGTAATTCACCCCTCCACTTT. Translated, it gives CASSFYSGVGNSPLHF.